Below are 23 T cell receptor beta chains sequenced from a single sample in a study of CD8 T cells in Susac syndrome. RNA, at about 0.45 to 1 ug, was reverse transcribed with random hexamers. TCRdb analysed the immunoSEQ multiplex PCR reads with MiXCR anew, one entry per CDR3 protein. The sample contains 200,000 to 300,000 distinct CDR3 sequences, around 93% of which appear only once. Sample: CD4+ T cells from PBMCs. The receptors were sampled from a human donor with multiple sclerosis.

The V gene is TRBV28, the J gene TRBJ2-6; D is uncertain. CDR1 and CDR2 (germline): MDHEN, SYDVKM. V was shortened by 7 bases and J by 4 bases, with 8 bases between the two germline ends. There are 13 residues in the CDR3. CDR3 loop: CASNMVGANVLTF. The DNA for the CDR3 is TGTGCCAGCAACATGGTGGGGGCCAACGTCCTGACTTTC.

The rearrangement joins TRBV20-1 to TRBJ1-6; weak D call: TRBD1 (5 bases). The CDR3 covers 14 residues. CDR1 and CDR2 from the germline V gene are DFQATT and SNEGSKA (reference sequence). V lost 0 bases to trimming and J lost 7 bases, with 10 bases between them. The CDR3 protein is CSARDRARNSPLHF. The CDR3 DNA follows: TGCAGTGCTAGAGACAGGGCAAGAAATTCACCCCTCCACTTT.

This rearrangement joins TRBV2 to TRBJ2-7, with 12 bases identical to TRBD2. With V trimmed by 8 bases and J by 4 bases, 9 bases remained unmatched. There are 15 residues in the CDR3. Germline V gene sequence: CDR1 SNHLY, CDR2 FYNNEI. CDR3 amino acids: CASPGLAGIVYEQYV. The CDR3 DNA is TGTGCCAGCCCTGGACTAGCGGGAATAGTATACGAGCAGTACGTC.

The CDR3 loop is CASSARDGPRPQHF. In nucleotides, the CDR3 is TGTGCCAGTAGTGCCCGGGACGGTCCTCGACCCCAGCATTTT. The rearrangement links TRBV19 to TRBJ1-5, with a tentative D call TRBD1 (5 bases). There are 14 residues in the CDR3. Germline loops: CDR1 LNHDA, CDR2 SQIVND (reference sequence). Between the trimmed V and J ends, which lost 5 bases and 10 bases, there was a span of 18 bases.

The V and J genes are TRBV6-1 and TRBJ2-7, with 7 bases matching TRBD1. Germline trimming cut 6 bases from V and 7 bases from J; bases unmatched to any gene: 6. Germline CDR1 is MNHNS and CDR2 is SASEGT. This CDR3 has 12 amino acids. Written as DNA, the CDR3 is TGTGCCAGCAGGCTACCCAGGGGGGAGCAGTACTTC. As protein: CASRLPRGEQYF.

This chain connects TRBV3-1 to TRBJ2-3; TRBD2 aligns across 9 bases. The germline V gene encodes CDR1 LGHDT and CDR2 YNNKEL (reference sequence). The CDR3 is made up of 18 amino acids. V lost 0 bases to trimming and J lost 6 bases; unmatched junction nucleotides: 13. DNA of the CDR3: TGTGCCAGCAGCCAAGAGTACGGAGGTAGCGGGGGCCATGATACGCAGTATTTT. This encodes CASSQEYGGSGGHDTQYF.

In its sample, this clonotype was seen once. This rearrangement joins TRBV28 to TRBJ1-5; 10 bases fit TRBD1. CDR1 and CDR2 from the germline V gene are MDHEN and SYDVKM. J was trimmed by 6 bases and V by 0 bases; bases with no gene match: 2. The CDR3 has 15 amino acids. CDR3 region: CASSLWGQGSQPQHF. In DNA form, the CDR3 reads TGTGCCAGCAGTTTATGGGGACAGGGGTCTCAGCCCCAGCATTTT.

V usage is TRBV29-1 and J usage is TRBJ2-3, with a possible D match to TRBD1 (7 bases). The ends were cut back, 2 bases at V and 4 bases at J, with 13 bases in the middle. This CDR3 has 14 amino acids. Germline V lookup: CDR1 SQVTM, CDR2 ANQGSEA. The CDR3 loop is CSVEFPGGPDTQYF. The CDR3 bases are TGCAGCGTTGAATTTCCAGGGGGGCCAGATACGCAGTATTTT.

V is TRBV3-1 and J is TRBJ1-4; D might be TRBD1 (5 bases). Germline CDR1 LGHDT, CDR2 YNNKEL (reference sequence). CDR3 length: 16 residues. Trimming pared 3 bases from V and 3 bases from J, leaving 14 bases between. As DNA, the CDR3 is TGTGCCAGCAGCCAGACTACCGGGACCGCTAATGAAAAACTGTTTTTT. Residues: CASSQTTGTANEKLFF.

The rearrangement joins TRBV9 to TRBJ2-3; D could derive from TRBD1 or TRBD2 (5 bases each). The CDR3 is 15 residues long. Looked up from germline, CDR1 is SGDLS and CDR2 is YYNGEE. Deletions cut 4 bases from V and 6 bases from J, with 18 bases between. CDR3 loop: CASSRLGWGKDTQYF. CDR3 coding DNA: TGTGCCAGCAGCCGCCTTGGGTGGGGGAAGGATACGCAGTATTTT.

The V gene is TRBV6-1, the J gene TRBJ1-1, with a tentative D call TRBD1 (6 bases). The length of the CDR3 is 14 residues. V was shortened by 3 bases and J by 1 base, with 9 bases between the two germline ends. Germline V gives CDR1 MNHNS, CDR2 SASEGT. The CDR3 reads CASSDPGQNTEAFF. The CDR3 coding sequence is TGTGCCAGCAGTGACCCGGGACAGAACACTGAAGCTTTCTTT.

The chain carries TRBV24-1 and TRBJ2-3, with D perhaps assigned TRBD1 or TRBD2 (5 bases each). The germline V gene encodes CDR1 KGHDR and CDR2 SFDVKD. The length of the CDR3 is 14 residues. V shed 4 bases and J shed 6 bases, with 13 bases lying between them. CDR3 amino acids: CATSDPGPADTQYF. The CDR3 nucleotides read TGTGCCACCAGTGACCCGGGACCGGCGGATACGCAGTATTTT.

This clonotype was observed a single time. V is TRBV6-4 and J is TRBJ2-5; D gene ambiguous. The CDR3 sequence is 13 residues long. Germline-derived CDR1 and CDR2 are MRHNA and SNTAGT. V was trimmed by 6 bases and J by 1 base, leaving 9 bases between them. CDR3 nucleotide sequence: TGTGCCAGCAGCCCCTCGGCCCAAGAGACCCAGTACTTC. It encodes CASSPSAQETQYF.

The CDR3: CASSQGQGSGSPLHF. DNA of the CDR3: TGTGCCAGCAGCCAAGGACAGGGTAGTGGATCACCCCTCCACTTT. The chain carries TRBV3-1 and TRBJ1-6; 7 nucleotides line up with TRBD1. Germline CDR1 and CDR2: LGHDT and YNNKEL (reference sequence). V lost 1 base, J lost 10 bases, and 7 bases stayed unmatched. The CDR3 loop spans 15 amino acids.

The chain recombines TRBV19 with TRBJ2-2; maybe TRBD2 (6 bases). In germline, CDR1 is LNHDA, CDR2 SQIVND (reference sequence). This CDR3 is built from 14 residues. Trimming shortened V by 7 bases and J by 2 bases, and 11 bases separated the two germline ends. The CDR3 nucleotides are TGTGCCAGTATGAGGGAGGTTAACACCGGGGAGCTGTTTTTT. Its protein product is CASMREVNTGELFF.

The chain joins TRBV14 to TRBJ2-3, with 8 bases matching TRBD2. The CDR3 length is 17 residues. With V trimmed by 2 bases and J by 0 bases, 7 bases remained unmatched. Germline CDR1 SGHDN, CDR2 FVKESK. CDR3 sequence: CASSQSGRGRSTDTQYF. The DNA of the CDR3 is TGTGCCAGCAGCCAATCCGGTCGCGGGAGGAGCACAGATACGCAGTATTTT.

The chain recombines TRBV24-1 with TRBJ2-5, with TRBD2 matching 8 bases. Germline lookup yields CDR1 KGHDR and CDR2 SFDVKD. With 4 bases clipped from V and 5 bases from J, the junction kept 11 bases outside the gene matches. CDR3 length: 16 amino acids. The CDR3 loop reads CATSDSTAGGLETQYF. The DNA of the CDR3 is TGTGCCACCAGTGACTCGACTGCGGGGGGCCTGGAGACCCAGTACTTC.

The chain employs TRBV7-9 and TRBJ1-2, with D unresolved. CDR1 is SEHNR and CDR2 is FQNEAQ in the germline V gene (reference sequence). This CDR3 has 16 residues. V lost 2 bases and J lost 4, with 17 bases in between. The CDR3 coding sequence is TGTGCCAGCAGCTTAACAAGCGTGGAGCGATCCTATGGCTACACCTTC. Its translation: CASSLTSVERSYGYTF.

The chain is built from TRBV25-1 and TRBJ2-1, with TRBD2 matching over 8 bases. Germline-derived CDR1 and CDR2 are MGHDK and SYGVNS. The CDR3 length is 15 residues. J lost 8 bases, V lost 3 bases, and 9 bases had no gene match. CDR3 bases: TGTGCCAGCAGTGACCCCGGGAGGGCCGGCGATGAGCAGTTCTTC. Protein sequence: CASSDPGRAGDEQFF. The whole variable domain, remainder taken from reference TRBV25-1 and TRBJ2-1, is EADIYQTPRYLVIGTGKKITLECSQTMGHDKMYWYQQDPGMELHLIHYSYGVNSTEKGDLSSESTVSRIRTEHFPLTLESARPSHTSQYLCASSDPGRAGDEQFFGPGTRLTVL.

The chain is built from TRBV7-9 and TRBJ2-1; 13 bases match TRBD2. CDR3 size: 13 residues. Germline assignment: CDR1 SEHNR and CDR2 FQNEAQ (reference sequence). V lost 9 bases and J lost 10; bases outside the gene matches: 6. The CDR3 bases are TGTGCCAGTGGACTAGCGGGAGATTTAGAGCAGTTCTTC. This translates into CASGLAGDLEQFF.

This clonotype occurred once. V gene TRBV29-1 combines with J gene TRBJ2-6; no clear D. V was clipped by 3 bases and J by 1 base, with 13 bases between them. Germline V gives CDR1 SQVTM, CDR2 ANQGSEA. This CDR3 has 16 amino acids. The CDR3 bases are TGCAGCGTTGATCTTGGGTTCGGGTCTGGGGCCAACGTCCTGACTTTC. It is translated as CSVDLGFGSGANVLTF.

The CDR3 sequence: CASRERQGCTEAFF. CDR3 sequence (DNA): TGTGCCAGCAGGGAAAGACAGGGGTGCACTGAAGCTTTCTTT. This chain links TRBV2 with TRBJ1-1, with 8 nucleotides matching TRBD1. Germline V gives CDR1 SNHLY, CDR2 FYNNEI. V shed 6 bases and J 4 bases; nucleotides not matched to a gene: 7. The length of the CDR3 is 14 residues.

The chain joins TRBV5-6 to TRBJ1-1, with D perhaps TRBD1 (5 bases). V dropped 4 bases and J dropped 1 base, with 14 bases sitting between them. The CDR3 sequence is 15 residues long. Germline CDR1 and CDR2: SGHDT and YYEEEE. This CDR3 is CASSPGAPGNTEAFF. The CDR3 nucleotides are TGTGCCAGCAGCCCCGGGGCCCCGGGGAACACTGAAGCTTTCTTT. Supplemented by reference TRBV5-6 and TRBJ1-1, the full variable domain reads DAGVTQSPTHLIKTRGQQVTLRCSPKSGHDTVSWYQQALGQGPQFIFQYYEEEERQRGNFPDRFSGHQFPNYSSELNVNALLLGDSALYLCASSPGAPGNTEAFFGQGTRLTVV.